This is a list of T cell receptor beta chains from one sample in a study of cytomegalovirus exposure and HLA in healthy donors. The protocol was immunoSEQ multiplex PCR, while the TCRdb copy is restricted to in-frame clones and leaves out a portion. The table records 90,000 to 150,000 clones, around nine tenths of them present only once. Sequenced sample: PBMCs. Receptors were obtained from a woman under 30 in good health and CMV-seropositive. The CDR3 runs from the conserved cysteine through the conserved F or W.

J,V,CDR3
TRBJ2-1,TRBV4-2,CASSFNKNNEQFF
TRBJ1-1,TRBV7-8,CASSLSPGSDTEAFF
TRBJ2-2,TRBV7-9,CASSLTGESNTGELFF
TRBJ2-7,TRBV6-1,CASSEGAGVEEQYF
TRBJ1-5,TRBV19,CASSIAAGNQPQHF
TRBJ2-1,TRBV9,CASSVATSGSNNEQFF
TRBJ1-1,TRBV5-5,CASSWGGDGTEAFF
TRBJ2-3,TRBV7-2,CASRGDSGSTDTQYF
TRBJ2-2,TRBV2,CASTRQEINTGELFF
TRBJ2-5,TRBV27,CASSSQAAGLQETQYF
TRBJ1-4,TRBV19,CATKGVGRGSATNEKLFF
TRBJ2-7,TRBV7-9,CASSPAGLVGYEQYF
TRBJ2-5,TRBV11-2,CASSLDGVGLAQETQYF
TRBJ2-1,TRBV10-3,CAISLTGNNEQFF
TRBJ2-3,TRBV7-6,CASSPGGVSTDTQYF
TRBJ2-1,TRBV5-1,CASGWTSGSYNEQFF
TRBJ1-6,TRBV2,CASNGREVFSPLHF
TRBJ2-7,TRBV7-9,CASSLRGGNYEQYF
TRBJ1-1,TRBV11-2,CASSLTQGNTEAFF
TRBJ2-2,TRBV2,CASRVTGGLTGELFF
TRBJ2-1,TRBV29-1,CSARGQMKIHGNEQFF
TRBJ1-2,TRBV11-2,CASSRQGIGGYTF
TRBJ2-7,TRBV9,CASSVTGTGNYEQYF
TRBJ2-1,TRBV27,CASSLRLAAYNEQFF
TRBJ1-1,TRBV15,CATSRGQGMNTEAFF
TRBJ2-7,TRBV29-1,CSAAKTTGGEQYF
TRBJ1-2,TRBV2,CASMEGRIRIGYTF
TRBJ1-2,TRBV28,CASSLWATGVYGYTF
TRBJ1-1,TRBV27,CASSTRQGFKNTEAFF
TRBJ1-2,TRBV7-9,CASSADGQVHGYTF
TRBJ2-1,TRBV27,CASSFYRSSYNEQFF
TRBJ2-2,TRBV10-2,CASSPQGKAGELFF
TRBJ1-1,TRBV19,CASSTGGWTEAFF
TRBJ2-7,TRBV7-8,CASSSARTGGSYEQYF
TRBJ1-1,TRBV7-2,CASRQSGVATEAFF
TRBJ1-3,TRBV5-4,CASSSGQHRDREYTIYF
TRBJ1-1,TRBV6-1,CASRITGNTEAFF
TRBJ1-2,TRBV7-9,CASSLAGAGLTNYGYTF
TRBJ2-7,TRBV6-1,CASSFNRDSYEQYF
TRBJ1-6,TRBV4-2,CASSQKTGGFSPLHF
TRBJ2-1,TRBV11-2,CASSLDSTGFNEQFF
TRBJ1-4,TRBV7-9,CASSPGPRVIGEKLFF
TRBJ1-2,TRBV7-2,CASSSGAGGYTF
TRBJ1-2,TRBV5-4,CATRREGARYGYTF
TRBJ1-2,TRBV20-1,CSARRLLGYTF
TRBJ2-1,TRBV30,CAWGVGAGGGNEQFF
TRBJ1-4,TRBV15,CATSRSTEANEKLFF
TRBJ1-6,TRBV2,CASSGRDRESGNSPLHF
TRBJ2-5,TRBV9,CASSGQPDQETQYF
TRBJ2-7,TRBV6-1,CASSTDRGRYYEQYF
TRBJ1-1,TRBV11-3,CASSLGQGMNTEAFF
TRBJ1-1,TRBV28,CASRAGGSNTEAFF
TRBJ2-3,TRBV6-5,CASSYEGRPTDTQYF
TRBJ2-1,TRBV19,CASSMGGVGYNEQFF